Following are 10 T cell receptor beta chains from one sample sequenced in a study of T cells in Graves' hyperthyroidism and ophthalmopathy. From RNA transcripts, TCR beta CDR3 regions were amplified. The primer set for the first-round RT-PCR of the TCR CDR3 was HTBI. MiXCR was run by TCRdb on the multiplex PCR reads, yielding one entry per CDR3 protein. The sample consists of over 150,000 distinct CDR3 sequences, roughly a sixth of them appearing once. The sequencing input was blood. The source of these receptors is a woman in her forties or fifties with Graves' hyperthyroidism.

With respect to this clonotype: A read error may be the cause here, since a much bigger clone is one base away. The CDR3 DNA reads TGTGCCGGCAGTTTAGCGGGGGCCCCAGCCCACGAGCAGTACTTC. Protein sequence: CAGSLAGAPAHEQYF. The gene calls are TRBV12-3 or TRBV12-4 and TRBJ2-7, with 9 bases aligning to TRBD2. The CDR3 loop spans 15 amino acids.

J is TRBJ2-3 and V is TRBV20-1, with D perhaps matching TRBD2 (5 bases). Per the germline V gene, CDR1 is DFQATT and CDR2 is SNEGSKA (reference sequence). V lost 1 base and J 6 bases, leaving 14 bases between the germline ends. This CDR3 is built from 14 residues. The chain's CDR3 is CSARAAGRRDTQYF. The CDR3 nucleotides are TGCAGTGCTAGAGCTGCCGGGCGGAGGGATACGCAGTATTTT.

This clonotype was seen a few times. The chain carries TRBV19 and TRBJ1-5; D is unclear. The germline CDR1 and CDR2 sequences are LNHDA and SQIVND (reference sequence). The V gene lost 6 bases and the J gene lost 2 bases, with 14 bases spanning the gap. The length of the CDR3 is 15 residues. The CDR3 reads CASSPSWAGNQPQHF. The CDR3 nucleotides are TGTGCCAGTAGCCCATCATGGGCGGGCAATCAGCCCCAGCATTTT.

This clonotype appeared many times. For the CDR3, the DNA is TGTGCCAGCAGCCGAAAAGAGCTCGGGGAGACCCAGTACTTC. Residues: CASSRKELGETQYF. V gene TRBV3-1 combines with J gene TRBJ2-5; no firm D call. The CDR3 covers 14 residues. V was cut by 4 bases and J by 5 bases, with 14 bases left in between. Germline V gives CDR1 LGHDT, CDR2 YNNKEL (reference sequence).

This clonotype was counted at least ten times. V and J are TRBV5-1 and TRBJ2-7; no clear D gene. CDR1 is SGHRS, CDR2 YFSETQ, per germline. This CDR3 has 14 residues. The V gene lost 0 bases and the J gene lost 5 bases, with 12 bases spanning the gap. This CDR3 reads CASSLESTSDEQYF. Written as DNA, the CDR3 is TGCGCCAGCAGCTTGGAGTCAACCTCTGACGAGCAGTACTTC.

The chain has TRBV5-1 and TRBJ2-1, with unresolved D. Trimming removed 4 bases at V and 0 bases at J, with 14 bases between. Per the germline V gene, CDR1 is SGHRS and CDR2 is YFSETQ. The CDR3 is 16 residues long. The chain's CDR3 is CASSRSMASSYNEQFF. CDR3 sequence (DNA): TGCGCCAGCAGCCGCAGCATGGCGAGCTCCTACAATGAGCAGTTCTTC.

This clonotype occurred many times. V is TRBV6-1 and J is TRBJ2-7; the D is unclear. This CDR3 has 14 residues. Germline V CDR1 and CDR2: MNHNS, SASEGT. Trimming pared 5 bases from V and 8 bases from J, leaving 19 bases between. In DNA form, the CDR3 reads TGTGCCAGCAGTTACGGCAGGAGAGCTGGGCAGCAGTACTTC. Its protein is CASSYGRRAGQQYF.

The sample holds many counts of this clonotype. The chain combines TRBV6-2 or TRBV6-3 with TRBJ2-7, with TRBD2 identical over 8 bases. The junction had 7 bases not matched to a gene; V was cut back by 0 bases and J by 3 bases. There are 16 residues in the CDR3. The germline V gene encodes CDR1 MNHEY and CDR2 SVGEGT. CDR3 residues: CASSYSRGAGDYEQYF. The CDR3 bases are TGTGCCAGCAGTTACTCGCGGGGGGCAGGGGACTACGAGCAGTACTTC.

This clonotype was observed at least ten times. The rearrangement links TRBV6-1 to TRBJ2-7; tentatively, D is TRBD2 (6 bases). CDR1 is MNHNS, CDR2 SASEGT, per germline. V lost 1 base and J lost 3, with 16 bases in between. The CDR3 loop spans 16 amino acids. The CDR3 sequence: CASSEDLSGTIYEQYF. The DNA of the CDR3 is TGTGCCAGCAGTGAAGACCTTAGCGGAACTATCTACGAGCAGTACTTC.

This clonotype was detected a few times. CDR3 loop: CAISLTGDVDYGYTF. The DNA of the CDR3 is TGTGCCATCAGTTTGACAGGGGACGTAGACTATGGCTACACCTTC. The rearrangement uses TRBV10-3 and TRBJ1-2; TRBD1 matches at 8 bases. V trimming: 5 bases; J trimming: 3 bases; junction bases outside the gene matches: 8. CDR1 is ENHRY and CDR2 is SYGVKD in the germline V gene. The CDR3 spans 15 residues.